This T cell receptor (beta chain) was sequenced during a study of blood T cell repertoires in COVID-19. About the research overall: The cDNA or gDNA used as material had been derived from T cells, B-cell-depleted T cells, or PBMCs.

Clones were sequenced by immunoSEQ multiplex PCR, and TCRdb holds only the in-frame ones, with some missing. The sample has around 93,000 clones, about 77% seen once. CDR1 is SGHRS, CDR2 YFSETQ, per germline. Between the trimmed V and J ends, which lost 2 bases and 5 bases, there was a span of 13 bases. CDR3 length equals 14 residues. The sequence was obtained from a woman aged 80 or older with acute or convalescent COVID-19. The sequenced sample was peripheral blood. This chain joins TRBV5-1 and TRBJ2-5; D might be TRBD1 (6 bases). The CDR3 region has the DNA TGCGCCAGCAGCTTACGGCAGGGGATCGAGACCCAGTACTTC. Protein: CASSLRQGIETQYF.